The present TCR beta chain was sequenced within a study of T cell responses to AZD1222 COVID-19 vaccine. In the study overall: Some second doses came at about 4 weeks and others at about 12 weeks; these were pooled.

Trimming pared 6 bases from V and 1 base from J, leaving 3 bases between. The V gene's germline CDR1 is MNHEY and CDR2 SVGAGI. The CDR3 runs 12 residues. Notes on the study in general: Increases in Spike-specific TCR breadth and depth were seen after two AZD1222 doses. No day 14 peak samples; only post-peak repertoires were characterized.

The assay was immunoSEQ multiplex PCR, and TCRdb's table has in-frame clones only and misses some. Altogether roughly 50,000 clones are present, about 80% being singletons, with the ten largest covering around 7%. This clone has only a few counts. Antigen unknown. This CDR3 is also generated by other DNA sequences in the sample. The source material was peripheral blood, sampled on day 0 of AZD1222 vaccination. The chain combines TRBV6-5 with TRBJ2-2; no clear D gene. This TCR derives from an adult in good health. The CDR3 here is CASRLNTGELFF. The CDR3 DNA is TGTGCCAGCAGGTTGAACACCGGGGAGCTGTTTTTT.